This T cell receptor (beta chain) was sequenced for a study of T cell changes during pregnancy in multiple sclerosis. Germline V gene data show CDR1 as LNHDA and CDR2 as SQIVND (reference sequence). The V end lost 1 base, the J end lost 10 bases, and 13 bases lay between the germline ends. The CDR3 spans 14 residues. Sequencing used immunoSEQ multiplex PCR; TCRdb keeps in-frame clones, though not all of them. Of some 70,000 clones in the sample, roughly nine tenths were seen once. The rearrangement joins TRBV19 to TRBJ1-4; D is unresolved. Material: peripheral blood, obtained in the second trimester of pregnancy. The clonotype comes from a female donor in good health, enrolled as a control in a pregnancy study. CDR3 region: CASSIVQGSGKLFF. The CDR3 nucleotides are TGTGCCAGTAGTATAGTGCAAGGATCGGGAAAACTGTTTTTT.